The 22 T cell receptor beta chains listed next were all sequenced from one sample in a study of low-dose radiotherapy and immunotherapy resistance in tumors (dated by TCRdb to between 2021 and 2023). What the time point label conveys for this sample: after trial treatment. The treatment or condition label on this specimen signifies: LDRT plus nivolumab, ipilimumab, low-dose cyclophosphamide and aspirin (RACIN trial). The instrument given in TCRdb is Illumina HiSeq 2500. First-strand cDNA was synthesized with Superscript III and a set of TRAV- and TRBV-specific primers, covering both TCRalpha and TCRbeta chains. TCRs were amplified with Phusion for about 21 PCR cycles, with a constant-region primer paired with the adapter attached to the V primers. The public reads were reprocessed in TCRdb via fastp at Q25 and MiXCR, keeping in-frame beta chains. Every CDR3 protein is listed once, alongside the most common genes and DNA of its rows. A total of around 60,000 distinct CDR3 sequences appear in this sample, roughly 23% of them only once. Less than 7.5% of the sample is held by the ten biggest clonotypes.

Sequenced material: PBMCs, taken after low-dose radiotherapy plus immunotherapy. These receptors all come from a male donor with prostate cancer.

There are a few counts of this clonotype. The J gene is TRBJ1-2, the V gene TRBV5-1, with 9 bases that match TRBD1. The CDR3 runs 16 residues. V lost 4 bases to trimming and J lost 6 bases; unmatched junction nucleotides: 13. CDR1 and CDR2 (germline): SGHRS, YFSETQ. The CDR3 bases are TGCGCCAGCAGCCCGTTAACACCGGGACAGGGAGATGGCTACACCTTC. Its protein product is CASSPLTPGQGDGYTF.

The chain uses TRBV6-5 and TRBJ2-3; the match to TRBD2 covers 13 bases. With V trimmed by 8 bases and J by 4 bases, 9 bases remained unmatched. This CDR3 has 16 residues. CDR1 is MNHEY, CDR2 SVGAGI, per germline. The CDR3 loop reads CASATSGRALSDTQYF. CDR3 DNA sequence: TGTGCCAGCGCCACTAGCGGGAGGGCCTTATCAGATACGCAGTATTTT.

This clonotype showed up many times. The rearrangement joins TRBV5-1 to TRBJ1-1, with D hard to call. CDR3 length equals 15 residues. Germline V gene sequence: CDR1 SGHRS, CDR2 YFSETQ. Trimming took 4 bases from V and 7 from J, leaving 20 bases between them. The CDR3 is CASSPRSQRASEAFF. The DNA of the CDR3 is TGCGCCAGCAGCCCTAGAAGCCAGCGGGCTAGTGAAGCTTTCTTT.

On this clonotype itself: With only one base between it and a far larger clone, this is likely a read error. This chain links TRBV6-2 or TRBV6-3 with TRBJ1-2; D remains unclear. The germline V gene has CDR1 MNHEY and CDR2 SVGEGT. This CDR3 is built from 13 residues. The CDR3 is CACSQDGAYGYTF. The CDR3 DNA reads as TGTGCCTGCAGTCAAGACGGAGCCTATGGCTACACCTTC.

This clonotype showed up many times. CDR3 region: CSVGSVDEQFF. CDR3 nucleotide sequence: TGCAGCGTTGGGTCAGTCGATGAGCAGTTCTTC. The genes are TRBV29-1 and TRBJ2-1, with unresolved D. V was pared by 4 bases and J by 8 bases, with 9 bases between. This CDR3 has 11 residues. The germline V gene encodes CDR1 SQVTM and CDR2 ANQGSEA.

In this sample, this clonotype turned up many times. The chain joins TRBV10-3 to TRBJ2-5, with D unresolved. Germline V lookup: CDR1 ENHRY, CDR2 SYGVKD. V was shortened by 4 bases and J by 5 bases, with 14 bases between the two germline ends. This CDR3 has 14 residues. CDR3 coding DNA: TGTGCCATCAGTGCAGACAAGGTGGTGGAGACCCAGTACTTC. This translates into CAISADKVVETQYF.

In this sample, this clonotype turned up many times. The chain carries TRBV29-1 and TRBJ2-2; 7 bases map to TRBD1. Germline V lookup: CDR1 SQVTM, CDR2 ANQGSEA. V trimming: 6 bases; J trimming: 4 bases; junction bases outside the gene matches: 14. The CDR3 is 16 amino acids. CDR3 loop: CSVATTGKYLTGELFF. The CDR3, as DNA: TGCAGCGTCGCCACGACAGGGAAATACCTCACCGGGGAGCTGTTTTTT.

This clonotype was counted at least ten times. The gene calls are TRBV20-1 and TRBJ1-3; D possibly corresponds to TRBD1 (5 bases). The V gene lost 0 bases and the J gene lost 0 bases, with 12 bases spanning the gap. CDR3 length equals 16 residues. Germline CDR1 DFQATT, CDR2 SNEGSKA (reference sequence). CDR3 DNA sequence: TGCAGTGCTAGAGAGGCCAGGGCCCCCTCTGGAAACACCATATATTTT. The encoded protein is CSAREARAPSGNTIYF.

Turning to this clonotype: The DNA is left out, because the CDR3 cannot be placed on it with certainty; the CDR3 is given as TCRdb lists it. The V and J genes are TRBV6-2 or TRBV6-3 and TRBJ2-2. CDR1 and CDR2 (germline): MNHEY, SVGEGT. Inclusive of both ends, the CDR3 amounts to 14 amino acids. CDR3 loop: CASLDTNTGELFFF.

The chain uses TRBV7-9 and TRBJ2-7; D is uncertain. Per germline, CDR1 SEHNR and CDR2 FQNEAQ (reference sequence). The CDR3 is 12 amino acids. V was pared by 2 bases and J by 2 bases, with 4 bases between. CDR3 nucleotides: TGTGCCAGCAGCTTATTTCCCTACGAGCAGTACTTC. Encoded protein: CASSLFPYEQYF.

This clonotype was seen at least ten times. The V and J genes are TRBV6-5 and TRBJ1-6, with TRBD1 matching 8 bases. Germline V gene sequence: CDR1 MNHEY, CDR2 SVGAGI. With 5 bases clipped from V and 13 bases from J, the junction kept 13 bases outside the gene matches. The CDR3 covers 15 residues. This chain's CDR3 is CASSPRIAGGLPLHF. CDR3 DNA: TGTGCCAGCAGTCCCAGGATAGCAGGGGGCTTGCCCCTCCACTTT.

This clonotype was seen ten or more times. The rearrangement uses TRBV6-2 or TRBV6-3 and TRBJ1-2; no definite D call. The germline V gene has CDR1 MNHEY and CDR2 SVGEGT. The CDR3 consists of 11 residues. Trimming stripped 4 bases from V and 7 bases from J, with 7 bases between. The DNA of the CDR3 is TGTGCCAGCAGTTGGGGTTCTGGCTACACCTTC. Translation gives CASSWGSGYTF.

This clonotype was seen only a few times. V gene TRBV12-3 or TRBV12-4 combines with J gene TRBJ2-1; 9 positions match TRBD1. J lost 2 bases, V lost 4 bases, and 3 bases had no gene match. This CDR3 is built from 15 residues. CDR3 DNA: TGTGCCAGCAGTTCGAGGACAGGGGCCTACAATGAGCAGTTCTTC. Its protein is CASSSRTGAYNEQFF.

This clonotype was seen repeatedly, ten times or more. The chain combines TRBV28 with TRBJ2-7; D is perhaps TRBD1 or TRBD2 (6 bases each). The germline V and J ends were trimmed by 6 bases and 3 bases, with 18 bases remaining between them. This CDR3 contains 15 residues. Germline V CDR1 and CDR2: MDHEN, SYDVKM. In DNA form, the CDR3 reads TGTGCCAGCAGCCCCGGAGGAGAGGGGGGCTACGAGCAGTACTTC. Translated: CASSPGGEGGYEQYF.

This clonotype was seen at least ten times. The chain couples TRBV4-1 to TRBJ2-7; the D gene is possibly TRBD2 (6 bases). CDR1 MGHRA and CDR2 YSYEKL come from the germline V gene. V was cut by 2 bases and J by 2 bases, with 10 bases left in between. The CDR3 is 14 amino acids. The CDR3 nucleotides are TGCGCCAGCAGCCAACTTGCGGGGACCTACGAGCAGTACTTC. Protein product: CASSQLAGTYEQYF.

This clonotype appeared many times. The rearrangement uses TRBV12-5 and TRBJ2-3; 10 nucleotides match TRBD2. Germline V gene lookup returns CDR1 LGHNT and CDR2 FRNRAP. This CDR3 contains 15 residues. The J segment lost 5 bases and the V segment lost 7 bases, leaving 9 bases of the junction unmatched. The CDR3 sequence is CASALAGGARDTQYF. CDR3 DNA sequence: TGTGCTAGTGCTTTAGCGGGGGGCGCCCGAGATACGCAGTATTTT.

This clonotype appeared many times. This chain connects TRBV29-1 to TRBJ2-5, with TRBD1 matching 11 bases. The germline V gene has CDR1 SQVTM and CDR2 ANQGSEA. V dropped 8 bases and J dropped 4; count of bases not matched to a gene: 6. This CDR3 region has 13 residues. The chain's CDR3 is CSTRTGGAETQYF. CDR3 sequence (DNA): TGCAGCACCCGGACAGGGGGCGCAGAGACCCAGTACTTC.

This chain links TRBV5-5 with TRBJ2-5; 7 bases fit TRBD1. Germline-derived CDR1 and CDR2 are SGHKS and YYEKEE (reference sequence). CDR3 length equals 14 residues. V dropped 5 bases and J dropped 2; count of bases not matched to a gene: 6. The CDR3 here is CASSTGTAQETQYF. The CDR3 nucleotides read TGTGCCAGCAGTACCGGGACAGCACAAGAGACCCAGTACTTC.

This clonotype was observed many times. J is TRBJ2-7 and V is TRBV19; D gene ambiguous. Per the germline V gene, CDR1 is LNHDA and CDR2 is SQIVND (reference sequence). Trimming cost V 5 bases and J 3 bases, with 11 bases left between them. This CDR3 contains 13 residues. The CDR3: CASSDRQVYEQYF. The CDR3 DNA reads TGTGCCAGTAGTGACCGTCAGGTCTACGAGCAGTACTTC.

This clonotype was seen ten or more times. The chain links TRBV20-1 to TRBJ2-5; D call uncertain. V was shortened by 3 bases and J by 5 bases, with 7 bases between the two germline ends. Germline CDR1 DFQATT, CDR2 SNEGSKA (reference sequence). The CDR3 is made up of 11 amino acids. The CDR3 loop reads CSARSRETQYF. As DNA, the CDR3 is TGCAGTGCTAGGAGTCGGGAGACCCAGTACTTC.

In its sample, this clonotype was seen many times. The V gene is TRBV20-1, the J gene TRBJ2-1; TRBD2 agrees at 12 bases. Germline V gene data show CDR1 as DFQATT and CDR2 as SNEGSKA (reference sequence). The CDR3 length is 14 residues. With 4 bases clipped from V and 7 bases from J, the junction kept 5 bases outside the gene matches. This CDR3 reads CSATLTSGSNEQFF. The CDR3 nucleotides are TGCAGTGCTACCTTGACTAGCGGGAGTAATGAGCAGTTCTTC.

CDR3 DNA sequence: TGCGCCACTTCGACTAGCGGAGCTAAAGAGACCCAGTACTTC. As protein: CATSTSGAKETQYF. The chain links TRBV5-1 to TRBJ2-5, with 9 bases identical to TRBD2. Germline V gives CDR1 SGHRS, CDR2 YFSETQ. The V and J ends lost 9 bases and 3 bases, in that order; junction bases with no gene match: 9. CDR3 length: 14 amino acids.